Given below is one TCR beta chain in context. This sample is drawn from a study of blood T cell repertoires in COVID-19. Study summary: Both acute and convalescent COVID-19 samples were obtained from the United States, Italy and Spain. From T cells, B-cell-depleted T cells, or PBMCs came the material, which was cDNA or gDNA.

In the study's own analysis: Nucleated cell counts were estimated from reference gene primer amplification. Profiled with immunoSEQ multiplex PCR; TCRdb holds only in-frame clones, not every one. For V, J and clone size, that table is used; D and trimming come from the DNA. The data show fewer than 90,000 clones, roughly 82% seen once. Germline assignment: CDR1 LNHDA and CDR2 SQIVND (reference sequence). The V end was cut by 6 bases, the J end by 2 bases, with 20 bases between. The length of the CDR3 is 18 residues. This receptor was taken from a man aged 50 to 60 with acute or convalescent COVID-19. The sequenced sample was peripheral blood. The chain carries TRBV19 and TRBJ2-6, with D perhaps TRBD2 (5 bases). CDR3 nucleotide sequence: TGTGCCAGTAGGTCGAGAGGGAGTGCTAGTCCTGGGGCCAACGTCCTGACTTTC. Protein product: CASRSRGSASPGANVLTF.